The 25 T cell receptor beta chains reported below all come from one sample, sequenced in a study of OX40 agonist ivuxolimab in advanced cancers. The table came from immunoSEQ multiplex PCR; TCRdb's copy has only in-frame clones and leaves some out. Of about 67,000 clones in the sample, 70% to 90% were seen once. The source material was CD4+ or CD8+ T cells sorted from blood, sampled in a trial of the OX40 agonist ivuxolimab. All receptors derive from an adult with an advanced solid tumor such as melanoma, head and neck, liver or kidney cancer.

V is TRBV21-1 and J is TRBJ2-3; the table's D gene call, TRBD2, was not cross checked with the DNA. TRBV21-1 is given as a pseudogene. The CDR3 has 18 amino acids. As DNA, the CDR3 is TGTGCCAGCAGAGAAGTCACTAGCGGGAATAGGAGCACAGATACGCAGTATTTT. Encoded protein: CASREVTSGNRSTDTQYF.

The chain carries TRBV18 and TRBJ1-1; no firm D call. The CDR3 spans 11 residues. From germline, CDR1 is KGHSH and CDR2 LQKENI. V gave up 3 bases and J gave up 5 bases, with 4 bases separating them. The CDR3 is CASSPVTEAFF. The CDR3 nucleotides read TGTGCCAGCTCACCTGTTACTGAAGCTTTCTTT.

The V and J genes are TRBV6-1 and TRBJ2-3; TRBD2 matches 8 bases. Germline assignment: CDR1 MNHNS and CDR2 SASEGT. The CDR3 has 15 residues. V gave up 3 bases and J gave up 6 bases; unmatched junction bases: 8. CDR3 bases: TGTGCCAGCAGTGATTTGGCGGGAGGAGGGGATACGCAGTATTTT. It specifies CASSDLAGGGDTQYF.

CDR3 loop: CASSQTGTSGSREQYF. The DNA of the CDR3 is TGTGCCAGCAGCCAAACCGGGACTAGCGGATCTAGGGAGCAGTACTTC. V gene TRBV14 combines with J gene TRBJ2-7, with TRBD2 matching 11 bases. V shed 2 bases, J shed 7 bases, and the junction held 10 bases outside the gene matches. The CDR3 contains 16 residues. The germline V gene encodes CDR1 SGHDN and CDR2 FVKESK. Using reference TRBV14 and TRBJ2-7 for the parts outside the CDR3, the full variable domain is EAGVTQFPSHSVIEKGQTVTLRCDPISGHDNLYWYRRVMGKEIKFLLHFVKESKQDESGMPNNRFLAERTGGTYSTLKVQPAELEDSGVYFCASSQTGTSGSREQYFGPGTRLTVT.

V and J are TRBV27 and TRBJ2-2, with TRBD2 identical over 7 bases. The CDR3 contains 17 residues. The germline V gene has CDR1 MNHEY and CDR2 SMNVEV (reference sequence). The V segment lost 3 bases and the J segment 0 bases; nucleotides outside the gene matches: 7. The DNA for the CDR3 is TGTGCCAGCAGTTTCTCACTAGCGAACGCGAACACCGGGGAGCTGTTTTTT. Translation gives CASSFSLANANTGELFF.

The genes are TRBV2 and TRBJ2-3, with 11 positions matching TRBD2. The V gene end was trimmed by 6 bases and the J gene end by 5 bases; junction bases not matched to a gene: 7. From germline, CDR1 is SNHLY and CDR2 FYNNEI. The CDR3 is 15 residues long. The CDR3 coding sequence is TGTGCCAGCAGAGCTACTAGCGGGAGTGGAGATACGCAGTATTTT. This codes for CASRATSGSGDTQYF.

The chain carries TRBV7-6 and TRBJ2-3; 7 bases map to TRBD2. The CDR3 runs to 15 residues. Germline V gene lookup returns CDR1 SGHVS and CDR2 FNYEAQ. V lost 6 bases, J lost 1 base, and 7 bases stayed unmatched. CDR3 DNA sequence: TGTGCCAGCAGTTTTCAAACTAGCGGCACAGATACGCAGTATTTT. This codes for CASSFQTSGTDTQYF.

This rearrangement joins TRBV6-5 to TRBJ2-7; TRBD2 matches at 8 bases. J was trimmed by 7 bases and V by 5 bases; bases with no gene match: 10. The CDR3 contains 14 residues. The germline gives CDR1 MNHEY, CDR2 SVGAGI. The DNA of the CDR3 is TGTGCCAGCAGTGAACACCAGCGGGAGAGAGAGCAGTACTTC. Its translation is CASSEHQREREQYF.

The rearrangement uses TRBV27 and TRBJ2-2; TRBD2 matches 7 bases. The CDR3 loop spans 16 amino acids. The germline gives CDR1 MNHEY, CDR2 SMNVEV (reference sequence). J gave up 2 bases and V 8 bases, and 11 bases lay outside the gene matches. CDR3 coding DNA: TGTGCCAGCGGAGATAGTACTAGCGTAAACACCGGGGAGCTGTTTTTT. Amino acid sequence: CASGDSTSVNTGELFF.

The chain recombines TRBV28 with TRBJ1-2; TRBD1 agrees at 9 bases. This CDR3 spans 15 amino acids. V shed 6 bases and J 3 bases; nucleotides not matched to a gene: 8. CDR1 is MDHEN, CDR2 SYDVKM, per germline. CDR3: CASSLPGQGDYGYTF. Written as DNA, the CDR3 is TGTGCCAGCAGCCTCCCGGGACAGGGCGACTATGGCTACACCTTC.

The chain couples TRBV4-2 to TRBJ2-3, with D possibly being TRBD2 (5 bases). Per the germline V gene, CDR1 is LGHNA and CDR2 is YNFKEQ. This CDR3 comprises 16 residues. The ends were cut back, 0 bases at V and 7 bases at J, with 17 bases in the middle. The CDR3 DNA is TGTGCCAGCAGCCAAGATCGTCCTAGCAATCGAAATACGCAGTATTTT. This codes for CASSQDRPSNRNTQYF.

This clone was counted only a few times. V is TRBV19 and J is TRBJ1-2; D is perhaps TRBD1 (6 bases). Germline CDR1 reads LNHDA; CDR2 reads SQIVND (reference sequence). Trimming left V 1 base short and J 4 bases short, with 7 bases between. The CDR3 extends over 13 amino acids. The CDR3, as DNA: TGTGCCAGTAGTATAGCCAGGGGCTATGGCTACACCTTC. Translated, it gives CASSIARGYGYTF.

The genes are TRBV5-6 and TRBJ2-5; the match to TRBD1 covers 7 bases. CDR3 length: 17 residues. CDR1 is SGHDT, CDR2 YYEEEE, per germline. V was clipped by 4 bases and J by 5 bases; unmatched bases: 17. The CDR3: CASSDSGGRGGWETQYF. For the CDR3, the DNA is TGTGCCAGCAGCGACTCAGGGGGTAGGGGCGGTTGGGAGACCCAGTACTTC.

The CDR3 nucleotides read TGTGCCAGCTCACCACCGAGTGGCGGAACAGGGAACACTGAAGCTTTCTTT. Translation gives CASSPPSGGTGNTEAFF. The chain combines TRBV18 with TRBJ1-1; tentatively, D is TRBD1 (5 bases). Germline V CDR1 and CDR2: KGHSH, LQKENI. The CDR3 is 17 residues long. The V end lost 0 bases, the J end lost 1 base, and 15 bases lay between the germline ends.

The chain links TRBV18 to TRBJ1-6; 9 bases line up with TRBD1. This CDR3 contains 16 residues. The germline CDR1 and CDR2 sequences are KGHSH and LQKENI. Trimming removed 3 bases from V and 5 bases from J; junction bases left unmatched: 5. The CDR3 is CASSPGTGRNNSPLHF. The CDR3 DNA follows: TGTGCCAGCTCACCCGGGACAGGGAGGAATAATTCACCCCTCCACTTT.

The rearrangement joins TRBV7-2 to TRBJ2-5; D gene uncertain. The CDR3 is 14 residues long. Germline CDR1 SGHTA, CDR2 FQGNSA. V was clipped by 3 bases and J by 5 bases, with 13 bases between them. In DNA, the CDR3 is TGTGCCAGCAGCTTGGTACCCCATCCGGAGACCCAGTACTTC. Residues: CASSLVPHPETQYF. Complete variable domain (other parts from reference TRBV7-2 and TRBJ2-5): GAGVSQSPSNKVTEKGKDVELRCDPISGHTALYWYRQSLGQGLEFLIYFQGNSAPDKSGLPSDRFSAERTGGSVSTLTIQRTQQEDSAVYLCASSLVPHPETQYFGPGTRLLVL.

This chain uses TRBV5-1 with TRBJ1-6, with TRBD1 as a possible D gene (6 bases). Trimming shortened V by 0 bases and J by 10 bases, and 14 bases separated the two germline ends. Germline V gene lookup returns CDR1 SGHRS and CDR2 YFSETQ. CDR3 length: 15 residues. The CDR3 DNA sequence: TGCGCCAGCAGCTTGGGAACAGGGAGAGGGTCACCCCTCCACTTT. Protein sequence: CASSLGTGRGSPLHF.

This clone was observed once. The CDR3 DNA is TGTGCCAGCACGGATGGGGACAGATTAAATGAAAAACTGTTTTTT. Protein sequence: CASTDGDRLNEKLFF. The V gene is TRBV19, the J gene TRBJ1-4; 7 nucleotides match TRBD1. Per the germline V gene, CDR1 is LNHDA and CDR2 is SQIVND (reference sequence). The CDR3 is 15 residues long. J was trimmed by 5 bases and V by 9 bases; bases with no gene match: 12.

The rearrangement joins TRBV11-2 to TRBJ1-3; possible D gene TRBD1, 5 bases. Trimming stripped 1 base from V and 4 bases from J, with 11 bases between. The CDR3 is made up of 15 amino acids. Germline CDR1 reads SGHAT; CDR2 reads FQNNGV. The CDR3 DNA follows: TGTGCCAGCAGCTTAGGAGGGACGTCGGGAAACACCATATATTTT. This sequence encodes CASSLGGTSGNTIYF.

This chain connects TRBV2 to TRBJ1-2; 7 bases fit TRBD1. The CDR3 is 15 amino acids. Germline assignment: CDR1 SNHLY and CDR2 FYNNEI. V shed 1 base and J 5 bases; nucleotides not matched to a gene: 7. In DNA form, the CDR3 reads TGTGCCAGCAGTGAAGAGCAGGGGGTTTTTTATGGCTACACCTTC. Amino acid sequence: CASSEEQGVFYGYTF.

The CDR3 reads CATSRGSSGSRGETQYF. The CDR3 bases are TGTGCCACCAGCAGAGGGTCTTCGGGGAGTAGGGGAGAGACCCAGTACTTC. The V and J genes are TRBV15 and TRBJ2-5, with D perhaps assigned TRBD1 or TRBD2 (5 bases each). The CDR3 loop spans 17 amino acids. V was cut by 1 base and J by 4 bases, with 19 bases left in between. In germline, CDR1 is LNHNV, CDR2 YYDKDF (reference sequence).

The chain links TRBV10-3 to TRBJ2-1, with 12 bases that match TRBD1. CDR1 and CDR2 from the germline V gene are ENHRY and SYGVKD. V lost 0 bases to trimming and J lost 9 bases; unmatched junction nucleotides: 9. The length of the CDR3 is 17 residues. CDR3 in amino acids: CAISESPGQGARGEQFF. In DNA, the CDR3 is TGTGCCATCAGTGAGTCTCCGGGACAGGGGGCCAGGGGTGAGCAGTTCTTC.

The V call is TRBV19, the J call TRBJ1-1, with 7 positions matching TRBD1. V lost 4 bases and J lost 0; bases outside the gene matches: 2. The germline CDR1 and CDR2 sequences are LNHDA and SQIVND (reference sequence). The CDR3 loop spans 14 amino acids. The CDR3 region has the DNA TGTGCCAGTAGTAGGGGACAGATGAACACTGAAGCTTTCTTT. This encodes CASSRGQMNTEAFF.

This clone came up a few times. The V and J genes are TRBV7-8 and TRBJ1-2; D not resolved. Germline assignment: CDR1 SGHVS and CDR2 FQNEAQ. Trimming took off 1 base at V and 4 bases at J, with 10 bases between the two ends. The CDR3 spans 14 residues. The CDR3, as DNA: TGTGCCAGCAGCTTAGTTGAGGGATCCTATGGCTACACCTTC. Protein: CASSLVEGSYGYTF.

DNA for the CDR3: TGTGCCAGCAGTTACGGGACAGGGTCTCTCTACGAGCAGTACTTC. Translating gives CASSYGTGSLYEQYF. The J gene is TRBJ2-7, the V gene TRBV6-5, with 9 bases aligning to TRBD1. The CDR3 contains 15 residues. The V segment lost 2 bases and the J segment 3 bases; nucleotides outside the gene matches: 5. CDR1 is MNHEY, CDR2 SVGAGI, per germline.